What follows are 5 T cell receptor beta chains derived from one specimen sequenced in a study of blood T cell repertoires in COVID-19. Produced via immunoSEQ multiplex PCR; TCRdb's table is partial and in-frame only. Of about 210,000 clones listed, 75% to 90% are singletons. The sample taken for sequencing was peripheral blood. Receptor source: a woman in her seventies with COVID-19, enrolled during active disease.

CDR3 residues: CASSVEGVIEQFF. The DNA for the CDR3 is TGTGCCAGCAGTGTAGAGGGGGTCATTGAGCAGTTCTTC. The chain uses TRBV2 and TRBJ2-1; D may be TRBD1 (6 bases). Germline V gene lookup returns CDR1 SNHLY and CDR2 FYNNEI. The V gene lost 4 bases and the J gene lost 9 bases, with 13 bases spanning the gap. The CDR3 extends over 13 amino acids.

In its sample, this clone was seen once. CDR3 in amino acids: CASSLGLGQGSEKLFF. Written as DNA, the CDR3 is TGCGCCAGCAGCTTGGGGTTGGGACAGGGAAGTGAAAAACTGTTTTTT. V is TRBV5-1 and J is TRBJ1-4; TRBD1 matches 9 bases. The germline gives CDR1 SGHRS, CDR2 YFSETQ. J was trimmed by 7 bases and V by 0 bases; bases with no gene match: 7. This CDR3 is 16 amino acids long.

V is TRBV9 and J is TRBJ1-1; D might be TRBD1 (5 bases). V was cut by 4 bases and J by 10 bases, with 14 bases left in between. Germline CDR1 SGDLS, CDR2 YYNGEE. This CDR3 is built from 12 residues. The CDR3 nucleotides are TGTGCCAGCAGCCCCACAGTGGGGGGAGCTTTCTTT. Residues: CASSPTVGGAFF.

V and J are TRBV6-5 and TRBJ1-2; TRBD1 matches 7 bases. The CDR3 extends over 13 amino acids. Unmatched junction bases numbered 7, after V lost 6 bases and J lost 6 bases. The germline V gene has CDR1 MNHEY and CDR2 SVGAGI. For the CDR3, the DNA is TGTGCCAGCAGGGCGACAGGGCGAGATGGCTACACCTTC. Protein sequence: CASRATGRDGYTF.

The J gene is TRBJ2-3, the V gene TRBV28, with TRBD2 matching over 10 bases. The CDR3 spans 17 residues. Germline loops: CDR1 MDHEN, CDR2 SYDVKM. J gave up 0 bases and V 4 bases, and 7 bases lay outside the gene matches. CDR3 sequence (DNA): TGTGCCAGCAGTTCTCTCCCTAGCGGGGGAAGCACAGATACGCAGTATTTT. It specifies CASSSLPSGGSTDTQYF.